This T cell receptor beta chain was identified during a study of cytomegalovirus exposure and HLA in healthy donors. General study findings and limits: CMV antigen specificity of a few CMV-associated chains was confirmed in vitro.

Germline V CDR1 and CDR2: LNHDA, SQIVND (reference sequence). The V end was cut by 5 bases, the J end by 7 bases, with 18 bases between. This CDR3 has 15 amino acids. The protocol was immunoSEQ multiplex PCR, while the TCRdb copy is restricted to in-frame clones and leaves out a portion. This table holds 130,000 to 150,000 clones, about 83% found once. For this clone: Its antigen is still unknown.

The chain is built from TRBV19 and TRBJ1-5; D is unresolved. The sequencing input was PBMCs. This clonotype was sampled from a woman in her 30s in good health and CMV-seronegative. This CDR3 is CASSFFMGRNQPQHF. CDR3 sequence (DNA): TGTGCCAGTAGTTTTTTCATGGGCAGAAACCAGCCCCAGCATTTT.